This T cell receptor beta chain was sequenced during a study of T cells after yellow fever vaccination. Study findings and constraints: Some clonotypes, a small share, were shared between CD4 and CD8 compartments.

The V end lost 4 bases, the J end lost 9 bases, and 18 bases lay between the germline ends. The CDR3 consists of 15 residues. The V gene's germline CDR1 is SGHVS and CDR2 FQNEAQ. With regard to this clonotype: Antigen unknown.

By 5'RACE template switching, TCR cDNA was produced, with a universal primer site and UMIs added in the process. Each CDR3 protein gets one entry after TCRdb re-called the 5' RACE reads with MiXCR. The table records about 430,000 distinct CDR3 sequences, about 17% of them present only once. V is TRBV7-8 and J is TRBJ1-4; perhaps TRBD1 as D (5 bases). The material sequenced was PBMCs, taken before the yellow fever booster vaccination. This TCR came from a man between 18 and 29 years old who received the YFV17D yellow fever vaccine. CDR3: CASSWGTGTAKKLFF. CDR3 in DNA: TGTGCCAGCAGCTGGGGGACGGGCACAGCGAAAAAACTGTTTTTT.